Each of the 10 T cell receptor beta chains below was sequenced from the same sample in a study of T cell changes during pregnancy in multiple sclerosis. Assay used: immunoSEQ multiplex PCR; TCRdb lists only in-frame clones, some missing. Here the sample spans approximately 46,000 clones, 75% to 95% being singletons. Sample: CD8+ T cells from peripheral blood mononuclear cells, taken in the second trimester of pregnancy. The origin of the receptors is a female donor with multiple sclerosis, enrolled in a pregnancy study.

V gene TRBV19 combines with J gene TRBJ1-5; 7 positions agree with TRBD1. The germline CDR1 and CDR2 sequences are LNHDA and SQIVND (reference sequence). Trimming at V came to 3 bases and at J to 1 base, leaving 3 bases not matched to a gene. CDR3 length: 15 amino acids. The CDR3 region has the DNA TGTGCCAGTAGTATCGGGACAGAAAGCAATCAGCCCCAGCATTTT. This sequence encodes CASSIGTESNQPQHF.

Comment on this clone: One end of the junction does not line up with germline, which may come from a read error. V gene TRBV9 combines with J gene TRBJ2-1; D unclear. CDR3 length equals 12 residues. Germline V lookup: CDR1 SGDLS, CDR2 YYNGEE. The CDR3 DNA reads as TGTGCCAGCAGCGTCTCCCACAATGAGCAGTTCTTC. It is translated as CASSVSHNEQFF.

In its sample, this clone was seen once. CDR3 DNA: TGTGCCAGCAGTCGAGGGACAGCCCAGCCCCAGCATTTT. It encodes CASSRGTAQPQHF. This chain joins TRBV7-2 and TRBJ1-5, with TRBD1 matching over 7 bases. The CDR3 has 13 residues. V lost 6 bases to trimming and J lost 7 bases; unmatched junction nucleotides: 6. Germline V gives CDR1 SGHTA, CDR2 FQGNSA.

This clone was picked up one time. This sequence joins TRBV29-1 and TRBJ1-4; D remains ambiguous. The germline V and J ends were trimmed by 2 bases and 8 bases, with 18 bases remaining between them. The length of the CDR3 is 15 residues. Germline V gives CDR1 SQVTM, CDR2 ANQGSEA. The CDR3, as DNA: TGCAGCGTTGAATACGGAACCCCCTCGGGGGAAAAACTGTTTTTT. This sequence encodes CSVEYGTPSGEKLFF.

The chain joins TRBV9 to TRBJ2-3, with 12 positions matching TRBD2. Germline trimming cut 4 bases from V and 6 bases from J; bases unmatched to any gene: 3. This CDR3 spans 14 amino acids. CDR1 is SGDLS and CDR2 is YYNGEE in the germline V gene. CDR3 DNA sequence: TGTGCCAGCAGCCCTAGCGGGGGGGAGGATACGCAGTATTTT. Its protein product is CASSPSGGEDTQYF. The variable domain in full, with the rest retrieved from reference TRBV9 and TRBJ2-3, is DSGVTQTPKHLITATGQRVTLRCSPRSGDLSVYWYQQSLDQGLQFLIQYYNGEERAKGNILERFSAQQFPDLHSELNLSSLELGDSALYFCASSPSGGEDTQYFGPGTRLTVL.

This chain joins TRBV5-4 and TRBJ1-4, with no clear D. The CDR3 length is 13 residues. V dropped 1 base and J dropped 7 bases, with 8 bases sitting between them. CDR1 is SGHNT and CDR2 is YYREEE in the germline V gene (reference sequence). The CDR3 coding sequence is TGTGCCAGCAGCTTGAAGGGAGGTGAAAAACTGTTTTTT. Amino acids: CASSLKGGEKLFF.

The rearrangement links TRBV15 to TRBJ1-5; a weak D match, TRBD1 (5 bases). Germline CDR1 reads LNHNV; CDR2 reads YYDKDF (reference sequence). The CDR3 length is 15 residues. V dropped 0 bases and J dropped 6 bases, with 12 bases sitting between them. The CDR3 DNA reads TGTGCCACCAGCAGAGATCAGGGTAGGGGTCAGCCCCAGCATTTT. This sequence encodes CATSRDQGRGQPQHF.

J is TRBJ2-2 and V is TRBV11-2; tentatively, D is TRBD2 (6 bases). From germline, CDR1 is SGHAT and CDR2 FQNNGV. The length of the CDR3 is 19 residues. The ends were cut back, 1 base at V and 3 bases at J, with 21 bases in the middle. In DNA, the CDR3 is TGTGCCAGCAGCTTAGTGGATGGAGGGAAGGAGTGGGACACCGGGGAGCTGTTTTTT. It translates to CASSLVDGGKEWDTGELFF.

The rearrangement uses TRBV11-2 and TRBJ1-5; maybe TRBD1 (6 bases). Deletions cut 7 bases from V and 5 bases from J, with 15 bases between. Germline values: CDR1 SGHAT, CDR2 FQNNGV. This CDR3 spans 14 amino acids. CDR3 in amino acids: CASTLGDTYQPQHF. CDR3 nucleotide sequence: TGTGCCAGCACCCTCGGGGACACCTATCAGCCCCAGCATTTT.

The chain uses TRBV7-2 and TRBJ1-5, with a possible D match to TRBD1 (5 bases). Germline-derived CDR1 and CDR2 are SGHTA and FQGNSA. This CDR3 spans 17 amino acids. Trimming pared 0 bases from V and 0 bases from J, leaving 12 bases between. The CDR3 DNA reads as TGTGCCAGCAGCTTAGCGCTGGGGGGGGATAGCAATCAGCCCCAGCATTTT. Residues: CASSLALGGDSNQPQHF. Using reference TRBV7-2 and TRBJ1-5 for the parts outside the CDR3, the full variable domain is GAGVSQSPSNKVTEKGKDVELRCDPISGHTALYWYRQSLGQGLEFLIYFQGNSAPDKSGLPSDRFSAERTGGSVSTLTIQRTQQEDSAVYLCASSLALGGDSNQPQHFGDGTRLSIL.